This TCR beta chain was documented in a study of cytomegalovirus exposure and HLA in healthy donors. The V segment lost 8 bases and the J segment 5 bases; nucleotides outside the gene matches: 12. There are 15 residues in the CDR3. Looked up from germline, CDR1 is SGHTS and CDR2 is YDEGEE. 60 Vbeta and 13 Jbeta primers were used in PCR. Assay used: immunoSEQ multiplex PCR; TCRdb lists only in-frame clones, some missing. The sample comprises roughly 120,000 clones, around 75% of which are singletons, and 2.5% to 3.5% rests with the top ten. The TCR sequence derives from a woman aged 40 to 50 in good health and CMV-seropositive. The source material was PBMCs. This chain connects TRBV5-8 to TRBJ2-1; TRBD2 agrees at 8 bases. DNA of the CDR3: TGTGCCAGGGCAACCGGGACTAGGGGCAACAATGAGCAGTTCTTC. This sequence encodes CARATGTRGNNEQFF.